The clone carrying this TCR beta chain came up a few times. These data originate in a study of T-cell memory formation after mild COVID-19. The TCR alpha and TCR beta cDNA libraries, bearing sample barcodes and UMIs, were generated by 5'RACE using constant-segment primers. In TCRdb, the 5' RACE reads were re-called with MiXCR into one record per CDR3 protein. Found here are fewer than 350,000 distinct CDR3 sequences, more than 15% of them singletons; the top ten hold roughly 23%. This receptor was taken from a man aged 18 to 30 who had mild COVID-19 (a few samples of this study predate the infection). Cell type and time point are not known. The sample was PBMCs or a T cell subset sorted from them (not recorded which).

The CDR3 loop is CASSLVVRGAGANVLTF. The CDR3 DNA reads TGTGCCAGCAGCTTGGTCGTGCGGGGGGCCGGGGCCAACGTCCTGACTTTC. The chain couples TRBV5-5 to TRBJ2-6; 8 nucleotides agree with TRBD2. The CDR3 totals 17 residues. Per germline, CDR1 SGHKS and CDR2 YYEKEE (reference sequence). Trimming took 0 bases from V and 4 from J; bases not matched to a gene: 6.